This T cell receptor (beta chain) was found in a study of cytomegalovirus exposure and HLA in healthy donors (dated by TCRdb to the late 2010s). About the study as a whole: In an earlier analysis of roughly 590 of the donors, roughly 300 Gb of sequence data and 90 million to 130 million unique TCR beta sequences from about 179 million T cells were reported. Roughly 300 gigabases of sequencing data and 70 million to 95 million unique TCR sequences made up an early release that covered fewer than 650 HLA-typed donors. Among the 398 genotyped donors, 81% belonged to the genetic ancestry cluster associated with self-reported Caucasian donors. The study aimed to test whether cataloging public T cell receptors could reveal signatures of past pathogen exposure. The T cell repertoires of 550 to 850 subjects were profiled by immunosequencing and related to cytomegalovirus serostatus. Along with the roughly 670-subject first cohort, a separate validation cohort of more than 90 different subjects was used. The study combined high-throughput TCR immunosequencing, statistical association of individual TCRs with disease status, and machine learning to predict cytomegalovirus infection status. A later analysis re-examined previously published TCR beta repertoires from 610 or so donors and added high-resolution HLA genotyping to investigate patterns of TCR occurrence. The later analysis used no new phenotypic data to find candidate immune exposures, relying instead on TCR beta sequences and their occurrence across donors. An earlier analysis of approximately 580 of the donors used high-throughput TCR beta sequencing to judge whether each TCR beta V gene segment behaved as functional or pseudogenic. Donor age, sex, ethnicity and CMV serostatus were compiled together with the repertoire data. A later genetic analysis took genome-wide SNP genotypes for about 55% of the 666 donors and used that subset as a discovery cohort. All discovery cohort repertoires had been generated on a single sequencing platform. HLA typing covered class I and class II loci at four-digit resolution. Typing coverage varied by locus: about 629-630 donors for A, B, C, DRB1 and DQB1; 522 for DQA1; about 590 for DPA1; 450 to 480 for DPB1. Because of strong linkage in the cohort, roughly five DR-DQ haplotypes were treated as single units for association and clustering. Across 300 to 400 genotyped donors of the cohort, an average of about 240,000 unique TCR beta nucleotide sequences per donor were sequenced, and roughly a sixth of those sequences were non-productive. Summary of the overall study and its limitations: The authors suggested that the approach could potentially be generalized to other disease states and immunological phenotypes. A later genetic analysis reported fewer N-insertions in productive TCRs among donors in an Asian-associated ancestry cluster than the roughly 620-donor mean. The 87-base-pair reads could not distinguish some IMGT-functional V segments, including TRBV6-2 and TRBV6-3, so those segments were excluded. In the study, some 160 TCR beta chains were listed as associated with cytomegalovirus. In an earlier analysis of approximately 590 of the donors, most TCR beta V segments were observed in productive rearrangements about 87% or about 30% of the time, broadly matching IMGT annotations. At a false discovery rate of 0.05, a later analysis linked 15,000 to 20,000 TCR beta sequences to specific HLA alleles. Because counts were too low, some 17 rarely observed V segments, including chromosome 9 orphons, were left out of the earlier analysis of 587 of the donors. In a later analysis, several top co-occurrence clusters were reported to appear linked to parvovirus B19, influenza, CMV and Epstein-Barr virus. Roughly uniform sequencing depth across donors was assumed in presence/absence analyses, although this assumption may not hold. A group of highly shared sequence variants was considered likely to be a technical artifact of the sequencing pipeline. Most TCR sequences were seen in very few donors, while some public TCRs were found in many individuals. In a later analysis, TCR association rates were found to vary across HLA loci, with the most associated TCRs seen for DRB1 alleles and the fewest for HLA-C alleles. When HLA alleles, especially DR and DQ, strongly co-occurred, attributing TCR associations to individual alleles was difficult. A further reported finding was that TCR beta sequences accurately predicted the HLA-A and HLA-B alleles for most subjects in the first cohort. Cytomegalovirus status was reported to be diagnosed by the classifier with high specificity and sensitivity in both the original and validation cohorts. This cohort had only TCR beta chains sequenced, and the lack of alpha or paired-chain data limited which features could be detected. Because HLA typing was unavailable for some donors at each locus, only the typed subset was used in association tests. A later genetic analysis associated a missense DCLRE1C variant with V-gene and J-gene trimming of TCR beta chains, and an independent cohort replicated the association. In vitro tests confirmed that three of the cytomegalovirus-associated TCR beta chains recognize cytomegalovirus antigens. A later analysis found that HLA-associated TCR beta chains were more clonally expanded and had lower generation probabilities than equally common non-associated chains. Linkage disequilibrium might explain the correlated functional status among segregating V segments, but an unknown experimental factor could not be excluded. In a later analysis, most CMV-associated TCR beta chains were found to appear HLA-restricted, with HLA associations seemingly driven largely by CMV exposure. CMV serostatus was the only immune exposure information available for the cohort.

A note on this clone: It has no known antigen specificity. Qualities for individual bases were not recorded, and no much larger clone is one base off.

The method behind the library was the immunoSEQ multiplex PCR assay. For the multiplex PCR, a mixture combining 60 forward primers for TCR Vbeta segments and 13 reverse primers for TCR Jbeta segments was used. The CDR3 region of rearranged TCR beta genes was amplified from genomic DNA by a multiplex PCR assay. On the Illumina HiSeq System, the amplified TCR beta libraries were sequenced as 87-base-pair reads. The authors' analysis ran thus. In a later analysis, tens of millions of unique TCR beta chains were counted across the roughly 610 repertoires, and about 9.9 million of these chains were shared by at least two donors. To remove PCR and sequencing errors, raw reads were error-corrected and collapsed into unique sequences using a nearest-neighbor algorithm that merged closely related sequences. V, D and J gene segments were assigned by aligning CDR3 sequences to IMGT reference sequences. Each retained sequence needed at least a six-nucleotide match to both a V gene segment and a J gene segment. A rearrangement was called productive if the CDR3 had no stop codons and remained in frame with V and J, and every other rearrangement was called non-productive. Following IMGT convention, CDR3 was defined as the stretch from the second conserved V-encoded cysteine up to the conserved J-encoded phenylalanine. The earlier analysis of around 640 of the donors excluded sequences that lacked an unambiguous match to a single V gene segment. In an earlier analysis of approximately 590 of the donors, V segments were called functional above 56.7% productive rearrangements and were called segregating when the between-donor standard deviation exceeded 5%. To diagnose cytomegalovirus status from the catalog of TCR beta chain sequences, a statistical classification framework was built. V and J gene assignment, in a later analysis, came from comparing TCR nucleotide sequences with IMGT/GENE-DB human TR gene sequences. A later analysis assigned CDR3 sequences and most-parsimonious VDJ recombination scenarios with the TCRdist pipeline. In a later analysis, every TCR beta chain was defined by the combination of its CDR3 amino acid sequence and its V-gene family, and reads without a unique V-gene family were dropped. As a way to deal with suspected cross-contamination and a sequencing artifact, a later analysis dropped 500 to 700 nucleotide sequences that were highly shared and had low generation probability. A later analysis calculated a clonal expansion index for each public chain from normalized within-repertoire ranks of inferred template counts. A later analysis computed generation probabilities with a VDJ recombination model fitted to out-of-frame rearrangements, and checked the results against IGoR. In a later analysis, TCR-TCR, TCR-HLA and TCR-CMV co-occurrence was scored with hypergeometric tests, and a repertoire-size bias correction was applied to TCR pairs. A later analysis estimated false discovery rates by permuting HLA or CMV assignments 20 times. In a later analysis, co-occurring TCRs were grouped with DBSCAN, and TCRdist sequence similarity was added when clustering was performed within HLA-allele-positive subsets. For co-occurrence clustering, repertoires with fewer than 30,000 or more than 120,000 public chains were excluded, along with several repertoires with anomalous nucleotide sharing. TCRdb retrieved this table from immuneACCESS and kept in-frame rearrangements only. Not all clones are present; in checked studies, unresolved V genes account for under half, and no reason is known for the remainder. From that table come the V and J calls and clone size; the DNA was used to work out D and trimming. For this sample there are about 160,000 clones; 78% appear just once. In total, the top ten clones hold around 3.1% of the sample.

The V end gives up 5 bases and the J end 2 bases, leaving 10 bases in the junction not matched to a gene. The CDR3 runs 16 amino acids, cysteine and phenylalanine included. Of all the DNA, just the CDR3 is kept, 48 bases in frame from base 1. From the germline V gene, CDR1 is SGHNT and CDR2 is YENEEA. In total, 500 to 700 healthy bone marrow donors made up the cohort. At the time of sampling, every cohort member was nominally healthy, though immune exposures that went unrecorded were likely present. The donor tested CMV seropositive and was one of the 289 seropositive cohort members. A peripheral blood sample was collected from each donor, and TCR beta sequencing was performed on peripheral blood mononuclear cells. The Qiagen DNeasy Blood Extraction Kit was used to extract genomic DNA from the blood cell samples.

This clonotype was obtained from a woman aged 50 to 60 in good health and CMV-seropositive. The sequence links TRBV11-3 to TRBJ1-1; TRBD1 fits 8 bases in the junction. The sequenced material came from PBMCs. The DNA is TGTGCCAGCAGCCCCGACAGGGGAAAAGTTAACACTGAAGCTTTCTTT. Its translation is CASSPDRGKVNTEAFF.